This TCR beta chain derives from a study of T cell responses to AZD1222 COVID-19 vaccine. Across the study: Pooling covered second doses at about 4 or about 12 weeks.

To note about this clone: Antigen: not known.

Here immunoSEQ multiplex PCR was the method, and the copy in TCRdb shows in-frame clones only, minus some. The sample includes some 140,000 clones, around 93% of them seen just once. V was pared by 4 bases and J by 6 bases, with 17 bases between. The V gene's germline CDR1 is SGHRS and CDR2 YFSETQ. CDR3 length equals 15 residues. General observations from the study: Seropositive AZD1222 recipients at baseline numbered only five or six.

The TCR was taken from an adult in good health. Material: peripheral blood, obtained on day 0 of AZD1222 vaccination. The V call is TRBV5-1, the J call TRBJ2-1; tentative D call: TRBD1 (7 bases). The CDR3 DNA sequence: TGCGCCAGCAGCAGGAGGGCAGGGGGAAGCAATGAGCAGTTCTTC. It yields the protein CASSRRAGGSNEQFF.